The 14 T cell receptor beta chains listed next were all sequenced from one sample in a study of metastatic and nonmetastatic thyroid tumors. Patients had received no treatment of any kind before thyroid surgery. TCRdb ran MiXCR on the PCR reads. Of more than 25,000 clones in the sample, roughly a tenth were seen once. Sequencing was carried out using blood. Every receptor here comes from a female donor with papillary thyroid cancer or a benign thyroid nodule (not recorded which). Some clones in this sample may be carry-over from other donors' samples.

This clone was seen repeatedly, ten times or more. The chain couples TRBV4-1 to TRBJ2-1, with 7 positions matching TRBD2. CDR1 is MGHRA and CDR2 is YSYEKL in the germline V gene. The CDR3 is made up of 17 amino acids. The V and J ends lost 3 bases and 5 bases, in that order; junction bases with no gene match: 13. For the CDR3, the DNA is TGCGCCAGCAGCCAGGGACTGCCGGGACTACTGAACAATGAGCAGTTCTTC. Amino acids: CASSQGLPGLLNNEQFF.

This clone was observed at least ten times. A read error may be the cause here, since a much bigger clone is one base away. Other DNA variants within this sample encode the same CDR3. The chain combines TRBV7-9 with TRBJ2-7; D gene unclear. CDR1 and CDR2 from the germline V gene are SEHNR and FQNEAQ (reference sequence). This CDR3 contains 13 residues. V lost 6 bases, J lost 0 bases, and 9 bases lay in between. CDR3 loop: CASSSLHSYEQYF. The DNA for the CDR3 is TGTGCCAGCAGTTCACTGCACTCCTACGAGCAGTACTTC.

This clone was seen ten or more times. The chain joins TRBV4-3 to TRBJ2-3; 8 bases map to TRBD2. The germline V gene has CDR1 LGHNA and CDR2 YSLEER. The V segment lost 0 bases and the J segment 5 bases; nucleotides outside the gene matches: 10. The CDR3 covers 17 residues. As DNA, the CDR3 is TGCGCCAGCAGCCAAGATCCGGCGGGAGGAGTAGTAGATACGCAGTATTTT. Its protein product is CASSQDPAGGVVDTQYF.

The V and J genes are TRBV15 and TRBJ1-2; TRBD1 might be the D (6 bases). The CDR3 is 14 amino acids. V was trimmed by 4 bases and J by 4 bases, leaving 13 bases between them. Germline CDR1 reads LNHNV; CDR2 reads YYDKDF (reference sequence). CDR3 sequence (DNA): TGTGCCACCAGCAATATACAAGGGGGCTATGGCTACACCTTC. Its translation: CATSNIQGGYGYTF.

Ten or more counts support this clone. The CDR3 is CASSPFGGYQNTEAFF. CDR3 DNA sequence: TGTGCCAGCTCACCTTTTGGAGGGTATCAGAACACTGAAGCTTTCTTT. The chain carries TRBV18 and TRBJ1-1; no clear D. V lost 3 bases and J 1 base, leaving 15 bases between the germline ends. The CDR3 contains 16 residues. From germline, CDR1 is KGHSH and CDR2 LQKENI.

The V and J genes are TRBV20-1 and TRBJ1-2; D perhaps matches TRBD1 (5 bases). V shed 6 bases and J shed 2 bases, with 7 bases lying between them. Germline CDR1 and CDR2: DFQATT and SNEGSKA (reference sequence). This CDR3 is built from 11 residues. CDR3 sequence: CSAAGNYGYTF. CDR3 coding DNA: TGCAGTGCGGCAGGGAACTATGGCTACACCTTC.

This clone is medium-sized within its sample. The chain is built from TRBV6-2 or TRBV6-3 and TRBJ2-7; the D is unclear. The CDR3 totals 14 residues. Trimming removed 6 bases from V and 2 bases from J, with 14 bases in between. Looked up from germline, CDR1 is MNHEY and CDR2 is SVGEGT. The CDR3 is CASSPLEPAYEQYF. In nucleotides, the CDR3 is TGTGCCAGCAGCCCACTGGAGCCTGCCTACGAGCAGTACTTC.

This clone was counted at least ten times. An end of the junction does not agree with germline; a read error may underlie this. The V call is TRBV11-3, the J call TRBJ2-1; TRBD2 aligns across 10 bases. The CDR3 covers 14 residues. Germline V gene lookup returns CDR1 SGHNT and CDR2 YENEEA. For the CDR3, the DNA is TGTGCCAGCAGCCCTAGACTAGCGGGTTTAGAAAAGCTCTTC. Its translation is CASSPRLAGLEKLF.

The chain couples TRBV30 to TRBJ2-2; 8 nucleotides align to TRBD1. Looked up from germline, CDR1 is GTSNPN and CDR2 is SVGIG (reference sequence). The CDR3 is made up of 13 amino acids. The J segment lost 3 bases and the V segment lost 8 bases, leaving 5 bases of the junction unmatched. The CDR3 reads CAKGQGDTGELFF. CDR3 bases: TGTGCCAAAGGACAGGGCGACACCGGGGAGCTGTTTTTT.

Details on this clone: An end of the junction does not agree with germline; a read error may underlie this. The chain has TRBV5-1 and TRBJ2-2; 7 nucleotides agree with TRBD1. The CDR3 loop spans 15 amino acids. Germline values: CDR1 SGHRS, CDR2 YFSETQ. The CDR3: CASSMTGPKTVELFF. CDR3 sequence (DNA): TGCGCCAGCAGCATGACAGGGCCGAAGACCGTGGAGCTGTTTTTT.

This clone was recorded at least ten times. This may come from a read error, since a much larger clone is one base off. CDR3 protein: CASSRGAETQYF. The CDR3 region has the DNA TGTGCCAGCTCACGGGGTGCAGAGACCCAGTACTTC. V is TRBV18 and J is TRBJ2-5; D gene ambiguous. Trimming shortened V by 4 bases and J by 4 bases, and 7 bases separated the two germline ends. This CDR3 is 12 amino acids long. CDR1 is KGHSH, CDR2 LQKENI, per germline.

This clone has only a few counts. The chain couples TRBV20-1 to TRBJ2-3, with D possibly being TRBD2 (6 bases). V shed 6 bases and J shed 1 base, with 11 bases lying between them. This CDR3 region has 13 residues. Germline-derived CDR1 and CDR2 are DFQATT and SNEGSKA (reference sequence). DNA for the CDR3: TGCAGTGCAACCGGGACTGGCACAGATACGCAGTATTTT. Its protein product is CSATGTGTDTQYF.

Details on this clone: A read error may produce the germline difference seen at one junction end. V is TRBV4-2 and J is TRBJ1-1; possible D gene TRBD1, 5 bases. This CDR3 is 13 amino acids long. The germline V gene encodes CDR1 LGHNA and CDR2 YNFKEQ. CDR3 residues: CSSSQLGVTEAFF. The DNA of the CDR3 is TGTTCCAGCAGCCAACTGGGGGTTACTGAAGCTTTCTTT.

This chain links TRBV20-1 with TRBJ2-7, with unresolved D. The ends were cut back, 2 bases at V and 4 bases at J, with 12 bases in the middle. CDR1 and CDR2 from the germline V gene are DFQATT and SNEGSKA (reference sequence). The CDR3 is made up of 13 amino acids. The CDR3 spells CSARLTFFYEQYF. CDR3 DNA: TGCAGTGCTAGATTGACATTTTTTTACGAGCAGTACTTC.